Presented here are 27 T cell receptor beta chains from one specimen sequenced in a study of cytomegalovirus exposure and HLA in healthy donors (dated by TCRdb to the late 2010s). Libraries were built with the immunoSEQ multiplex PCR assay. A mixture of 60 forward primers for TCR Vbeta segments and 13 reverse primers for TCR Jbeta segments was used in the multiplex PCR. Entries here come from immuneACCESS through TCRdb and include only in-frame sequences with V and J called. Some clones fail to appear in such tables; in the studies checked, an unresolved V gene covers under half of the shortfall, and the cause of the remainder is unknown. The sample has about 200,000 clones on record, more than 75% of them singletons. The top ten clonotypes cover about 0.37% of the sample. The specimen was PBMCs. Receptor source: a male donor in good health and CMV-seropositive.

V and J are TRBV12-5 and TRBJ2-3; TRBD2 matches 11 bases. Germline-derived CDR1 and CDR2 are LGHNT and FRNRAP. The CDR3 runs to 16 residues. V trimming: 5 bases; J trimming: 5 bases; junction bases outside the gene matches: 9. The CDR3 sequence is CASGPGIAGGIDTQYF. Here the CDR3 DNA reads TGTGCTAGTGGTCCTGGAATAGCGGGAGGGATAGATACGCAGTATTTT. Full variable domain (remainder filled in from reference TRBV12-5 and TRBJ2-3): DARVTQTPRHKVTEMGQEVTMRCQPILGHNTVFWYRQTMMQGLELLAYFRNRAPLDDSGMPKDRFSAEMPDATLATLKIQPSEPRDSAVYFCASGPGIAGGIDTQYFGPGTRLTVL.

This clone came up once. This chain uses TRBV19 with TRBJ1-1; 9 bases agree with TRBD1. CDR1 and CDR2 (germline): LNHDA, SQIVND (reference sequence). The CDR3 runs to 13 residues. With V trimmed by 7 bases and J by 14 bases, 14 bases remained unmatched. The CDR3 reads CASTKDRGRLGFF. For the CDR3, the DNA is TGTGCCAGTACCAAGGACAGGGGCCGCCTGGGCTTCTTT.

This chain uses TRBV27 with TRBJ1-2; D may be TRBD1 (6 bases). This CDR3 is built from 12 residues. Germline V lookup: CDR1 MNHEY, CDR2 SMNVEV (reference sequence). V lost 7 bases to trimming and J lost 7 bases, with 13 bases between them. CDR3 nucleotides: TGTGCCAGCATGGGGGGGGCCGCTGGCTACACCTTC. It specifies CASMGGAAGYTF.

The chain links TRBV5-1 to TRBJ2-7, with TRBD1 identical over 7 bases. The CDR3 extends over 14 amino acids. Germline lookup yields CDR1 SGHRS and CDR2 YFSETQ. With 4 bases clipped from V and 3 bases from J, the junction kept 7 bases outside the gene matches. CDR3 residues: CASSQQGSYYEQYF. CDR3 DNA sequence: TGCGCCAGCAGCCAACAGGGGAGCTACTACGAGCAGTACTTC.

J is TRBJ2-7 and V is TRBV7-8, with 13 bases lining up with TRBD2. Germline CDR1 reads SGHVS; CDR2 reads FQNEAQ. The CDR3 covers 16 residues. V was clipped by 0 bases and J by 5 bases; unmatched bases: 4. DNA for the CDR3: TGTGCCAGCAGCTTAGCGGGGACTAGCGGGGCCCACGAGCAGTACTTC. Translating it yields CASSLAGTSGAHEQYF. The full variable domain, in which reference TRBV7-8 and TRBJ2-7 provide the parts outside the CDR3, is GAGVSQSPRYKVAKRGQDVALRCDPISGHVSLFWYQQALGQGPEFLTYFQNEAQLDKSGLPSDRFFAERPEGSVSTLKIQRTQQEDSAVYLCASSLAGTSGAHEQYFGPGTRLTVT.

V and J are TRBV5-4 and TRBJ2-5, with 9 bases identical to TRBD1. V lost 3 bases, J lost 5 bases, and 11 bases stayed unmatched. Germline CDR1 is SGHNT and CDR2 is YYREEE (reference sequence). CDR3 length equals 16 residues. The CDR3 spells CASSSGRGQGAETQYF. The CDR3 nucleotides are TGTGCCAGCAGCTCAGGGAGGGGACAGGGTGCGGAGACCCAGTACTTC.

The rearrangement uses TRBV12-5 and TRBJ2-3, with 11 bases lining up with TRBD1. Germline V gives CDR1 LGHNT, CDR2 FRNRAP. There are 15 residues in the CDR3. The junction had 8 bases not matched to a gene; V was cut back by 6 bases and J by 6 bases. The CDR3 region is CASGPLGQGADTQYF. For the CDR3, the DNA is TGTGCTAGTGGCCCCCTCGGACAGGGGGCGGATACGCAGTATTTT.

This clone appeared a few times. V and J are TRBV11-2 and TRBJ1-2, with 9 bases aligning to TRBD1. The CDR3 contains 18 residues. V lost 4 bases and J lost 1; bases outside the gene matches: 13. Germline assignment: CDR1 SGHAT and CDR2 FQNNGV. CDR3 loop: CASSSLRDRARFNYGYTF. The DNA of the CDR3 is TGTGCCAGCAGCTCTCTCCGGGACAGGGCCCGATTTAACTATGGCTACACCTTC.

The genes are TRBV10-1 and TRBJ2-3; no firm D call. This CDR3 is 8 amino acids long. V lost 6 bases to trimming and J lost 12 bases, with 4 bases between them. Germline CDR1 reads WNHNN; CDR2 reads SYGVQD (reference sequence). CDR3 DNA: TGCGCCAGCAGACTTCAGTATTTT. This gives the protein CASRLQYF.

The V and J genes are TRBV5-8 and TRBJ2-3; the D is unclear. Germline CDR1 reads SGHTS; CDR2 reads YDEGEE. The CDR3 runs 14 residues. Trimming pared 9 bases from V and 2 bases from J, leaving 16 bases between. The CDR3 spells CAIAHSRDTDTQYF. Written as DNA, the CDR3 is TGTGCCATCGCCCACTCGCGCGACACAGATACGCAGTATTTT. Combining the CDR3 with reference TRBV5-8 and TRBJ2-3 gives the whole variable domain EAGVTQSPTHLIKTRGQQATLRCSPISGHTSVYWYQQALGLGLQFLLWYDEGEERNRGNFPPRFSGRQFPNYSSELNVNALELEDSALYLCAIAHSRDTDTQYFGPGTRLTVL.

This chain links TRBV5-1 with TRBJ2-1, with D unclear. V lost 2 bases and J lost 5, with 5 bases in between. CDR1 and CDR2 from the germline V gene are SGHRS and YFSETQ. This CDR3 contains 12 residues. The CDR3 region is CASSFLNNEQFF. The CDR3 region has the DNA TGCGCCAGCAGCTTTTTAAACAATGAGCAGTTCTTC.

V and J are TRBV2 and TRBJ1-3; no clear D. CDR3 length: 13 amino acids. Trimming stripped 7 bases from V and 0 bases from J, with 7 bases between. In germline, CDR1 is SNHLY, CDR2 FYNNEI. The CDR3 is CASKGDSGNTIYF. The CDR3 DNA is TGTGCCAGCAAAGGAGACTCTGGAAACACCATATATTTT.

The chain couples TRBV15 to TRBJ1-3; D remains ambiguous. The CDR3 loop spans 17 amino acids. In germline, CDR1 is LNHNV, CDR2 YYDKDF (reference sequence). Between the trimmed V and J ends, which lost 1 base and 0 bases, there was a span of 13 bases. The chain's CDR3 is CATSRAPVRDSGNTIYF. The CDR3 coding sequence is TGTGCCACCAGCAGAGCGCCTGTTAGAGACTCTGGAAACACCATATATTTT.

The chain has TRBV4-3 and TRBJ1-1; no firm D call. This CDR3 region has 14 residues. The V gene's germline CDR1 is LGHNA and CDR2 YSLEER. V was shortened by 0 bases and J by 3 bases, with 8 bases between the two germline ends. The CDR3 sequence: CASSQDPRDTEAFF. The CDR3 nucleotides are TGCGCCAGCAGCCAAGATCCACGGGACACTGAAGCTTTCTTT.

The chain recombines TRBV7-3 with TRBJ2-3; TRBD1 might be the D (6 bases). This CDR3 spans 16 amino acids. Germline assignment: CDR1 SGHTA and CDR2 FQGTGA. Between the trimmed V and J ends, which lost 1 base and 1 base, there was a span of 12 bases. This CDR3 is CASSLSGQPRTDTQYF. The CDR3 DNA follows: TGTGCCAGCAGCTTAAGCGGACAGCCACGCACAGATACGCAGTATTTT.

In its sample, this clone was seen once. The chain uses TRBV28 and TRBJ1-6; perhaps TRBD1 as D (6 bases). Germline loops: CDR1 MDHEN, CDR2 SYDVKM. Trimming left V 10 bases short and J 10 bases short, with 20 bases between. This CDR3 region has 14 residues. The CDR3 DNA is TGTGCCACCGACTCAAACAGGGATTACTCACCCCTCCACTTT. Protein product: CATDSNRDYSPLHF. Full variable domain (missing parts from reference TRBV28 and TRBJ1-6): DVKVTQSSRYLVKRTGEKVFLECVQDMDHENMFWYRQDPGLGLRLIYFSYDVKMKEKGDIPEGYSVSREKKERFSLILESASTNQTSMYLCATDSNRDYSPLHFGNGTRLTVT.

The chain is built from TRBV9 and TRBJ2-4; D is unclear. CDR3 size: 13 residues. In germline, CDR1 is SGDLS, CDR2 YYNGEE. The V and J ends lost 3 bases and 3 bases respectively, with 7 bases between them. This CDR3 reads CASSGPGKNIQYF. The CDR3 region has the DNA TGTGCCAGCAGCGGACCGGGCAAAAACATTCAGTACTTC.

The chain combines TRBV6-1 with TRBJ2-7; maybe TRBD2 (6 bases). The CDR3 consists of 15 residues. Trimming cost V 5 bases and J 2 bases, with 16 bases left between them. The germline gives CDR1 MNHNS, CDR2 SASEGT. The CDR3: CASSRARTIPYEQYF. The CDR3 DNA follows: TGTGCCAGCAGTCGGGCCCGGACTATTCCCTACGAGCAGTACTTC.

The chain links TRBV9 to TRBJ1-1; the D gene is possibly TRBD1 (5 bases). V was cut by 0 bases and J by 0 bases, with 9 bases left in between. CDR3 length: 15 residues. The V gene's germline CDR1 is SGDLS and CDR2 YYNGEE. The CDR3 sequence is CASSVGGIMNTEAFF. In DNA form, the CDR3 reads TGTGCCAGCAGCGTAGGGGGCATCATGAACACTGAAGCTTTCTTT.

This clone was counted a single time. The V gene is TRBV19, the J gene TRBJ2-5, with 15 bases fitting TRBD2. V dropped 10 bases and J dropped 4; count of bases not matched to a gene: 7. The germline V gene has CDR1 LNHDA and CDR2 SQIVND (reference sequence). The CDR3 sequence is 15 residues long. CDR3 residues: CATRGLAGGPETQYF. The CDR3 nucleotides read TGTGCCACCAGAGGACTAGCGGGAGGGCCAGAGACCCAGTACTTC.

As DNA, the CDR3 is TGTGCCAGCAGTTCCCCGACTAGCGGGAGCTCCTACGAGCAGTACTTC. This gives the protein CASSSPTSGSSYEQYF. This chain connects TRBV28 to TRBJ2-7; 12 nucleotides align to TRBD2. J was trimmed by 0 bases and V by 4 bases; bases with no gene match: 4. Germline V gene data show CDR1 as MDHEN and CDR2 as SYDVKM. CDR3 length: 16 residues.

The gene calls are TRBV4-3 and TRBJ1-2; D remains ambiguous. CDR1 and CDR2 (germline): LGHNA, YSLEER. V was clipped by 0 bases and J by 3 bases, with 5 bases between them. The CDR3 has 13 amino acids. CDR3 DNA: TGCGCCAGCAGCCAAGACACAGACTATGGCTACACCTTC. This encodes CASSQDTDYGYTF.

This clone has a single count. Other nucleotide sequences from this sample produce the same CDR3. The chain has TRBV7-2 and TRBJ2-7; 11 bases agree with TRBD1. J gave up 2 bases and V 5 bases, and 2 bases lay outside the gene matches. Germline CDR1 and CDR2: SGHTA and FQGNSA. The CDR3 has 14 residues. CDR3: CASSLGQGAYEQYF. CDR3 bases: TGTGCCAGCAGCCTGGGACAGGGGGCCTACGAGCAGTACTTC.

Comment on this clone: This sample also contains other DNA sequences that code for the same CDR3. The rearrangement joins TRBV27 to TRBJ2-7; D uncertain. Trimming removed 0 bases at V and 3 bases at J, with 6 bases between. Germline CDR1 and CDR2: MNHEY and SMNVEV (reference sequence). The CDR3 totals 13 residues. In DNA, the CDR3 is TGTGCCAGCAGTTTATCACGCGGCTACGAGCAGTACTTC. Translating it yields CASSLSRGYEQYF.

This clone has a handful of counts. The CDR3 here is CASSPTGNTEAFF. DNA of the CDR3: TGCGCCAGCAGCCCTACAGGTAACACTGAAGCTTTCTTT. The V gene is TRBV5-1, the J gene TRBJ1-1, with TRBD1 as a possible D gene (5 bases). The CDR3 is 13 residues long. Germline lookup yields CDR1 SGHRS and CDR2 YFSETQ. With 4 bases removed from V and 2 bases from J, the gap between germline ends came to 9 bases.

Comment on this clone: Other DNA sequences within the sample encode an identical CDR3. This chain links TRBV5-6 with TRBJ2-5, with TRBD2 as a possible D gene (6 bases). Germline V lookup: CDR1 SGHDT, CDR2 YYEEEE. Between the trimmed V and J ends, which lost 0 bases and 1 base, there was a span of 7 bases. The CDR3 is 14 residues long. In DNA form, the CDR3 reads TGTGCCAGCAGCTTGGTGGGAGGCCAAGAGACCCAGTACTTC. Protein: CASSLVGGQETQYF.

The CDR3 region has the DNA TGTGCCAGCAGCTTCCCTAGCGGGGGGCTCCAAGAGACCCAGTACTTC. Protein product: CASSFPSGGLQETQYF. The chain uses TRBV7-9 and TRBJ2-5, with 11 bases fitting TRBD2. Germline CDR1 SEHNR, CDR2 FQNEAQ (reference sequence). The V segment lost 3 bases and the J segment 1 base; nucleotides outside the gene matches: 4. This CDR3 region has 16 residues.